This T cell receptor beta chain was sequenced during a study of cytomegalovirus exposure and HLA in healthy donors. Study as a whole: From some 190 million T cells, an earlier analysis saw 120 million or so unique TCR beta sequences.

A multiplex PCR was run with 60 Vbeta primers and 13 Jbeta primers. Libraries were prepared by immunoSEQ multiplex PCR; TCRdb keeps only in-frame clonotypes and omits some of them. The table records a few hundred thousand clones, nearly 95% of them present only once. Study-wide points: Being productive about 87% or about 30% of the time was typical of most TCR beta V segments in an earlier analysis.

In regard to this clone: The target antigen is unknown.

V lost 8 bases and J lost 7; bases outside the gene matches: 9. Per germline, CDR1 LNHDA and CDR2 SQIVND (reference sequence). The CDR3 runs 14 residues. V usage is TRBV19 and J usage is TRBJ1-2; 11 bases align to TRBD1. The sequence came from a girl aged 2 to 9 in good health and CMV-seronegative. Sequenced material: PBMCs. CDR3 sequence: CASFPGQGEAGYTF. The CDR3 nucleotides read TGTGCCAGTTTCCCGGGACAGGGGGAGGCTGGCTACACCTTC.